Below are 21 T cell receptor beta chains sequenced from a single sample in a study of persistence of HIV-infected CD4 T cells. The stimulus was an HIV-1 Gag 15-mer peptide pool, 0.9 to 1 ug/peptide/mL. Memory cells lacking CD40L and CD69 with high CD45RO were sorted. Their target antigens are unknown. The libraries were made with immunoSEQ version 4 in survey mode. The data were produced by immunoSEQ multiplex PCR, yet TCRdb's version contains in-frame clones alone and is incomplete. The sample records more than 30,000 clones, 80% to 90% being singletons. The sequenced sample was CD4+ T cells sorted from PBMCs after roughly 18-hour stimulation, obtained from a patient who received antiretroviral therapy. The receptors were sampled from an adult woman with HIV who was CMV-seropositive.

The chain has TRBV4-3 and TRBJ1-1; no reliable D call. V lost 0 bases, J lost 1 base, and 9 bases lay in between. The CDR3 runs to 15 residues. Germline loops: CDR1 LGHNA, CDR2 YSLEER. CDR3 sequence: CASSQDNLGNTEAFF. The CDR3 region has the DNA TGCGCCAGCAGCCAAGATAATTTGGGGAACACTGAAGCTTTCTTT.

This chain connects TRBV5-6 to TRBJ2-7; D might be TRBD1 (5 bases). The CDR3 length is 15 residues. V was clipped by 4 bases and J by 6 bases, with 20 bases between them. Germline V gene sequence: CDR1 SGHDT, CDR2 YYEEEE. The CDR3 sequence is CASSPPRATAGEQYF. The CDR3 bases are TGTGCCAGCAGCCCACCCCGGGCGACAGCAGGCGAGCAGTACTTC. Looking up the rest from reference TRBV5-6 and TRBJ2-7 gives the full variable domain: DAGVTQSPTHLIKTRGQQVTLRCSPKSGHDTVSWYQQALGQGPQFIFQYYEEEERQRGNFPDRFSGHQFPNYSSELNVNALLLGDSALYLCASSPPRATAGEQYFGPGTRLTVT.

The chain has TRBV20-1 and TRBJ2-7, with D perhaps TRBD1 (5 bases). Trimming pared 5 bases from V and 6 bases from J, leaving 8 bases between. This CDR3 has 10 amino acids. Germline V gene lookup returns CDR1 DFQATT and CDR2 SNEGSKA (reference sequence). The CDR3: CSAYDSEQYF. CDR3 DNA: TGCAGTGCTTACGACAGCGAGCAGTACTTC.

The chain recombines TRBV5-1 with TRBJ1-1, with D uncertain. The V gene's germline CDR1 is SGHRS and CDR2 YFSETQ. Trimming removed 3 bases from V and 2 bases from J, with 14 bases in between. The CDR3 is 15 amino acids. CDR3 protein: CASSSQAPRNTEAFF. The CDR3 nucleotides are TGCGCCAGCAGCTCTCAGGCCCCGCGAAACACTGAAGCTTTCTTT.

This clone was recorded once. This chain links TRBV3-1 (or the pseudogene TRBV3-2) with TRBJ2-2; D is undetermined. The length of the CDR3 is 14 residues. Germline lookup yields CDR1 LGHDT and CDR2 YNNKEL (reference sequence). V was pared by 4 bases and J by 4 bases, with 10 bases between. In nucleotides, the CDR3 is TGTGCCAGCAGCCCTCTATTGGGCACCGGGGAGCTGTTTTTT. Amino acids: CASSPLLGTGELFF.

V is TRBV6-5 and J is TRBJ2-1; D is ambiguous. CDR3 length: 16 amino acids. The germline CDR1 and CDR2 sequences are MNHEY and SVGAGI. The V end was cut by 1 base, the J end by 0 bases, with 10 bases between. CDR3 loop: CASSYYQAYSYNEQFF. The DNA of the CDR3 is TGTGCCAGCAGTTACTACCAAGCGTACTCCTACAATGAGCAGTTCTTC.

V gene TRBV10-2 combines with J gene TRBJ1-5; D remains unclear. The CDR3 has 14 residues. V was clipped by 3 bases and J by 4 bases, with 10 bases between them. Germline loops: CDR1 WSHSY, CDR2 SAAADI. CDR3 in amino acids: CASSEGQNNQPQHF. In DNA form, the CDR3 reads TGCGCCAGCAGTGAAGGGCAGAATAATCAGCCCCAGCATTTT.

In nucleotides, the CDR3 is TGTGCCAGTAGACTAGCTGTGGGGACAGATACGCAGTATTTT. Translation: CASRLAVGTDTQYF. V usage is TRBV19 and J usage is TRBJ2-3, with D maybe TRBD2 (6 bases). The CDR3 totals 14 residues. Deletions cut 6 bases from V and 3 bases from J, with 13 bases between. CDR1 LNHDA and CDR2 SQIVND come from the germline V gene (reference sequence).

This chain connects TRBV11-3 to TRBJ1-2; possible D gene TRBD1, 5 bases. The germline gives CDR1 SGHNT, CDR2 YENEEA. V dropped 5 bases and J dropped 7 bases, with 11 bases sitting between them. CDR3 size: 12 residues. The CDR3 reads CASSPGRRGYTF. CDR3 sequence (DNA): TGTGCCAGCAGCCCGGGACGGCGTGGCTACACCTTC.

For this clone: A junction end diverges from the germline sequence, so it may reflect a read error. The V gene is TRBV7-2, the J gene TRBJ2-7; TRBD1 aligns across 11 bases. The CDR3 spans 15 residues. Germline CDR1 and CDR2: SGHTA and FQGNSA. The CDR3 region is CASSLEGTGGYKVNF. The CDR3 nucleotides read TGTGCCAGCAGCTTAGAAGGGACAGGGGGTTATAAGGTGAACTTC. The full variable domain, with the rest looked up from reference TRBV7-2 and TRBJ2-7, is GAGVSQSPSNKVTEKGKDVELRCDPISGHTALYWYRQSLGQGLEFLIYFQGNSAPDKSGLPSDRFSAERTGGSVSTLTIQRTQQEDSAVYLCASSLEGTGGYKVNFGPGTRLTVT.

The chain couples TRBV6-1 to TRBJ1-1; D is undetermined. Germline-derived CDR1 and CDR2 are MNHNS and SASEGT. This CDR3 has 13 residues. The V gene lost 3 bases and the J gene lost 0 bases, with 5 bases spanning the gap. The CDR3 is CASSDHLNTEAFF. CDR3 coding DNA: TGTGCCAGCAGTGATCACCTGAACACTGAAGCTTTCTTT.

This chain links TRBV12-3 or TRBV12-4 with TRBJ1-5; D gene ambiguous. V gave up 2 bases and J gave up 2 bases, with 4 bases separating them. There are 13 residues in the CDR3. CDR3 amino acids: CASSLSGNQPQHF. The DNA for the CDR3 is TGTGCCAGCAGTTTATCCGGCAATCAGCCCCAGCATTTT.

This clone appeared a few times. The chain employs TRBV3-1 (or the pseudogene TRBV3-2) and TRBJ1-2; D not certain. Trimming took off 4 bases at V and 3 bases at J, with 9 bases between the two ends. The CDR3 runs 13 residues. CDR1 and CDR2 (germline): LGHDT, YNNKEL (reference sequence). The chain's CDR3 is CASSPTKDYGYTF. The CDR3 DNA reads TGTGCCAGCAGCCCCACTAAGGACTATGGCTACACCTTC.

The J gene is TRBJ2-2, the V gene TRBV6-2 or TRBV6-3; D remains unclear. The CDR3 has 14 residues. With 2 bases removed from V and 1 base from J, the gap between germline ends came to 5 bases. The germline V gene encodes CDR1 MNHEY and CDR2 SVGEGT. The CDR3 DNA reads TGTGCCAGCAGTTACGGCCGGAACACCGGGGAGCTGTTTTTT. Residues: CASSYGRNTGELFF.

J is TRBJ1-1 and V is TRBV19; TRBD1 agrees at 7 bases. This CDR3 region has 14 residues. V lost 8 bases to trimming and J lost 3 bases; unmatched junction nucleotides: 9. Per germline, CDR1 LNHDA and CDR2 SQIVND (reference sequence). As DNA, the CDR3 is TGTGCCAGTCAACCCCAGGGGGTGGACACTGAAGCTTTCTTT. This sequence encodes CASQPQGVDTEAFF.

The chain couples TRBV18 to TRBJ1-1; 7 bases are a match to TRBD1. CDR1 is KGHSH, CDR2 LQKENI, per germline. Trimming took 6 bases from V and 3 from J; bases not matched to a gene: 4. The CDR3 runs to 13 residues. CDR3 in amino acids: CASSWTGHTEAFF. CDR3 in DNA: TGTGCCAGCTCGTGGACAGGTCACACTGAAGCTTTCTTT.

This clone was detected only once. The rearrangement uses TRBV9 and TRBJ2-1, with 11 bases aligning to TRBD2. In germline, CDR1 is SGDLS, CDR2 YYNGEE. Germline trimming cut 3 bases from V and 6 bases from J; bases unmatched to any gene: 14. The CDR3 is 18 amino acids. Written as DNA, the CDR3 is TGTGCCAGCAGCGCCGATCCCGTGGGTAGCGGGAGGGGCAATGAGCAGTTCTTC. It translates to CASSADPVGSGRGNEQFF. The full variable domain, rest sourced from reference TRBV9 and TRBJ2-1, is DSGVTQTPKHLITATGQRVTLRCSPRSGDLSVYWYQQSLDQGLQFLIQYYNGEERAKGNILERFSAQQFPDLHSELNLSSLELGDSALYFCASSADPVGSGRGNEQFFGPGTRLTVL.

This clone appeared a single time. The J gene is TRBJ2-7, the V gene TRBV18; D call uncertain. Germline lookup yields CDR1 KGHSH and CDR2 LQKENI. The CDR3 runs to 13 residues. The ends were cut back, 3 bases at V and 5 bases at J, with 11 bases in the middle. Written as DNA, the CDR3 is TGTGCCAGCTCACCGCAACAGACCGACGAGCAGTACTTC. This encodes CASSPQQTDEQYF.

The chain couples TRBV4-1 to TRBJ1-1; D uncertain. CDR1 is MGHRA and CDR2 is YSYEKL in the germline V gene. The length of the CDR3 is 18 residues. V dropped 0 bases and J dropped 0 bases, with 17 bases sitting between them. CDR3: CASSQDPRLTIMNTEAFF. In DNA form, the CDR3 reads TGCGCCAGCAGCCAAGACCCCCGGCTTACTATTATGAACACTGAAGCTTTCTTT.

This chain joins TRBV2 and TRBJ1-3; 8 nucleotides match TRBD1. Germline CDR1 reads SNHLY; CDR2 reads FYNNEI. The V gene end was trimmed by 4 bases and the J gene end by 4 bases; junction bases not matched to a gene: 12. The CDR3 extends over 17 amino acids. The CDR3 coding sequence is TGTGCCAGCAGTGGGTCCCGGACAGGGCAGGCGGGAAACACCATATATTTT. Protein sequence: CASSGSRTGQAGNTIYF.

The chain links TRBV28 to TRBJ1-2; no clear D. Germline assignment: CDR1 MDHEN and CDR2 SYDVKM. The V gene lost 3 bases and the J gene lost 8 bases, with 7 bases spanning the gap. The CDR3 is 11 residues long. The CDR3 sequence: CASSLDGGYTF. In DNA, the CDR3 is TGTGCCAGCAGTTTGGATGGGGGCTACACCTTC.